The 26 T cell receptor beta chains below come from one sample, sequenced in a study of neurological immune-mediated disorders. From the 5' RACE reads, TCRdb called clonotypes with MiXCR, one entry per CDR3 protein. The table includes some 66,000 distinct CDR3 sequences, around 4% detected once. The material sequenced was PBMCs. The origin of the receptors is a man over 45 with multiple sclerosis.

In this sample, this clonotype turned up many times. V usage is TRBV7-9 and J usage is TRBJ2-7; D not resolved. CDR1 SEHNR and CDR2 FQNEAQ come from the germline V gene (reference sequence). The V and J ends lost 5 bases and 0 bases respectively, with 2 bases between them. CDR3 length: 11 residues. CDR3 coding DNA: TGTGCCAGCAGCGCCTCCTACGAGCAGTACTTC. Its protein is CASSASYEQYF.

A few counts support this clonotype. The genes are TRBV2 and TRBJ1-4; D gene uncertain. Deletions cut 7 bases from V and 2 bases from J, with 17 bases between. Germline CDR1 SNHLY, CDR2 FYNNEI. CDR3 length: 16 amino acids. The CDR3 DNA is TGTGCCAGCAAAATCGGGCCTTACGGGACTAATGAAAAACTGTTTTTT. It is translated as CASKIGPYGTNEKLFF.

In its sample, this clonotype was seen many times. The CDR3 region is CATSRDRRAGGSGDTIYF. The CDR3 DNA follows: TGTGCCACCAGCAGAGATCGGCGAGCCGGGGGGTCCGGTGACACCATATATTTT. The chain uses TRBV15 and TRBJ1-3; tentatively, D is TRBD1 (5 bases). The CDR3 extends over 18 amino acids. The V gene's germline CDR1 is LNHNV and CDR2 YYDKDF (reference sequence). The V end lost 0 bases, the J end lost 8 bases, and 23 bases lay between the germline ends. Full variable domain (remainder filled in from reference TRBV15 and TRBJ1-3): DAMVIQNPRYQVTQFGKPVTLSCSQTLNHNVMYWYQQKSSQAPKLLFHYYDKDFNNEADTPDNFQSRRPNTSFCFLDIRSPGLGDTAMYLCATSRDRRAGGSGDTIYFGEGSWLTVV.

This clonotype appeared many times. Relative to the germline gene, one junction end is altered; a read error may explain this. The chain is built from TRBV5-6 and TRBJ2-7; 9 bases are shared with TRBD1. Per germline, CDR1 SGHDT and CDR2 YYEEEE. This CDR3 has 13 amino acids. The CDR3 sequence: CTSSLGQGYEQYF. DNA for the CDR3: TGTACCAGCAGCTTGGGACAGGGCTACGAGCAGTACTTC.

This clonotype was counted ten times or more. This chain joins TRBV6-5 and TRBJ2-7; 7 positions match TRBD1. V shed 6 bases and J 2 bases; nucleotides not matched to a gene: 10. Germline CDR1 reads MNHEY; CDR2 reads SVGAGI. This CDR3 contains 15 residues. The CDR3 DNA reads TGTGCCAGCAGCTCGGGACAGACACTACCCTACGAGCAGTACTTC. As protein: CASSSGQTLPYEQYF.

This clonotype was detected many times. The chain combines TRBV5-5 with TRBJ1-1, with 7 bases fitting TRBD1. The CDR3 has 14 amino acids. V dropped 4 bases and J dropped 1; count of bases not matched to a gene: 4. The germline gives CDR1 SGHKS, CDR2 YYEKEE (reference sequence). As DNA, the CDR3 is TGTGCCAGCAGCCCGCGGACAGGGAACACTGAAGCTTTCTTT. Encoded protein: CASSPRTGNTEAFF.

This clonotype was recorded many times. The chain is built from TRBV20-1 and TRBJ1-5, with 8 nucleotides matching TRBD1. The germline CDR1 and CDR2 sequences are DFQATT and SNEGSKA (reference sequence). There are 13 residues in the CDR3. With V trimmed by 2 bases and J by 4 bases, 1 base remained unmatched. The CDR3, as DNA: TGCAGTGCTAGACAGGGGGCGAATCAGCCCCAGCATTTT. Protein product: CSARQGANQPQHF.

This clonotype was found many times. This sequence joins TRBV6-6 and TRBJ1-1, with D unresolved. Germline CDR1 is MNHNY and CDR2 is SVGAGI (reference sequence). This CDR3 has 15 amino acids. V was trimmed by 2 bases and J by 4 bases, leaving 14 bases between them. The CDR3 coding sequence is TGTGCCAGCAGTTACCCTGACGGACTTAGCACTGAAGCTTTCTTT. Its protein product is CASSYPDGLSTEAFF.

This clonotype was detected ten times or more. The rearrangement links TRBV7-3 to TRBJ1-5, with a possible D match to TRBD1 (5 bases). The CDR3 is 16 amino acids. Germline CDR1 SGHTA, CDR2 FQGTGA. V lost 4 bases, J lost 0 bases, and 13 bases lay in between. This CDR3 reads CASSYKVDSSNQPQHF. DNA for the CDR3: TGTGCCAGCAGCTACAAGGTTGACAGTAGCAATCAGCCCCAGCATTTT.

This clonotype was seen more than once but under ten times. J is TRBJ1-5 and V is TRBV19; 7 bases agree with TRBD1. The CDR3 is made up of 15 amino acids. V shed 6 bases, J shed 2 bases, and the junction held 7 bases outside the gene matches. In germline, CDR1 is LNHDA, CDR2 SQIVND (reference sequence). The CDR3 nucleotides are TGTGCCAGTAGCCCTTGGCAGGGGGGCAATCAGCCCCAGCATTTT. Protein: CASSPWQGGNQPQHF.

This clonotype turned up a few times. A much larger clone lies one base from this, so it may be a read error. This chain uses TRBV29-1 with TRBJ2-7; 9 bases are shared with TRBD1. Losses at the gene ends were 7 bases for V and 2 bases for J; bases not matched to a gene: 9. Germline V lookup: CDR1 SQVTM, CDR2 ANQGSEA. This CDR3 comprises 14 residues. The CDR3 DNA follows: TGCAGCGCCGGACAGGGGTTGACTACCTACGAGCAGTACTTC. The encoded protein is CSAGQGLTTYEQYF.

This clonotype was observed many times. The chain recombines TRBV20-1 with TRBJ2-5; D is unresolved. V lost 8 bases to trimming and J lost 5 bases, with 15 bases between them. CDR3 length: 12 residues. Germline values: CDR1 DFQATT, CDR2 SNEGSKA (reference sequence). The CDR3 sequence is CSTSDPRETQYF. The DNA of the CDR3 is TGCAGTACGTCCGACCCCAGGGAGACCCAGTACTTC.

This clonotype was recorded at least ten times. This chain links TRBV12-3 or TRBV12-4 with TRBJ2-7, with no clear D. The CDR3 contains 14 residues. Trimming removed 2 bases from V and 2 bases from J, with 10 bases in between. The CDR3 region is CASSLWPAPYEQYF. For the CDR3, the DNA is TGTGCCAGCAGTTTATGGCCAGCTCCCTACGAGCAGTACTTC.

This clonotype was counted at least ten times. The genes are TRBV20-1 and TRBJ2-2, with D hard to call. This CDR3 spans 14 amino acids. The germline gives CDR1 DFQATT, CDR2 SNEGSKA (reference sequence). V was pared by 4 bases and J by 5 bases, with 14 bases between. CDR3 residues: CSANYPLRTGELFF. In nucleotides, the CDR3 is TGCAGTGCTAATTATCCCCTTAGGACCGGGGAGCTGTTTTTT.

This clonotype was counted ten times or more. The chain joins TRBV5-6 to TRBJ1-4; 8 positions agree with TRBD1. CDR1 and CDR2 (germline): SGHDT, YYEEEE. V lost 5 bases and J lost 4; bases outside the gene matches: 4. CDR3 length: 14 residues. This chain's CDR3 is CASRKTGGNEKLFF. The CDR3 region has the DNA TGTGCCAGCAGGAAAACAGGGGGTAATGAAAAACTGTTTTTT.

Many counts were recorded for this clonotype. This chain uses TRBV3-1 with TRBJ2-1, with 7 bases matching TRBD2. The CDR3 totals 14 residues. The germline gives CDR1 LGHDT, CDR2 YNNKEL (reference sequence). The V segment lost 4 bases and the J segment 3 bases; nucleotides outside the gene matches: 3. The CDR3 coding sequence is TGTGCCAGCAGCCTTCGCGGGGGCTACAATGAGCAGTTCTTC. This translates into CASSLRGGYNEQFF.

The sample holds a few counts of this clonotype. This chain joins TRBV5-1 and TRBJ2-5, with a possible D match to TRBD2 (6 bases). Germline-derived CDR1 and CDR2 are SGHRS and YFSETQ. The V gene lost 4 bases and the J gene lost 5 bases, with 15 bases spanning the gap. CDR3 length: 14 amino acids. The CDR3 protein is CASSPGTARETQYF. CDR3 DNA: TGCGCCAGCAGCCCTGGGACTGCCCGCGAGACCCAGTACTTC.

Comment on this clonotype: One end of the junction varies from germline; a read error may be responsible. This chain joins TRBV7-8 and TRBJ2-6; TRBD2 is a possible D gene (6 bases). Germline V gives CDR1 SGHVS, CDR2 FQNEAQ. The CDR3 extends over 15 amino acids. In nucleotides, the CDR3 is TGTGCCAGCAGCCCCCCTAGCGCTGGGGCCAAAGTCCTGACTTTC. Translated, it gives CASSPPSAGAKVLTF.

This clonotype was observed many times. V and J are TRBV7-8 and TRBJ1-3, with unresolved D. The CDR3 is 13 amino acids. Germline V lookup: CDR1 SGHVS, CDR2 FQNEAQ. V shed 6 bases and J shed 0 bases, with 6 bases lying between them. The CDR3 sequence: CASRGSSGNTIYF. The CDR3 nucleotides read TGTGCCAGCAGGGGTAGCTCTGGAAACACCATATATTTT.

This clonotype was recorded many times. The chain links TRBV5-1 to TRBJ2-2; no clear D gene. CDR1 and CDR2 from the germline V gene are SGHRS and YFSETQ. Trimming stripped 9 bases from V and 1 base from J, with 13 bases between. This CDR3 is built from 14 residues. The CDR3 spells CATTPRENTGELFF. CDR3 DNA sequence: TGCGCCACCACTCCCCGAGAGAACACCGGGGAGCTGTTTTTT. Full variable domain (outside the CDR3, taken from reference TRBV5-1 and TRBJ2-2): KAGVTQTPRYLIKTRGQQVTLSCSPISGHRSVSWYQQTPGQGLQFLFEYFSETQRNKGNFPGRFSGRQFSNSRSEMNVSTLELGDSALYLCATTPRENTGELFFGEGSRLTVL.

This clonotype has a count of ten or more. The V call is TRBV6-2 or TRBV6-3, the J call TRBJ2-2; no clear D. V was trimmed by 6 bases and J by 5 bases, leaving 10 bases between them. CDR3 length equals 13 residues. Germline V gene data show CDR1 as MNHEY and CDR2 as SVGEGT. CDR3 protein: CASSQLETGELFF. CDR3 nucleotide sequence: TGTGCCAGCAGCCAACTTGAGACCGGGGAGCTGTTTTTT.

This clonotype was counted at least ten times. The V and J genes are TRBV7-9 and TRBJ2-4; D tentatively fits TRBD1 or TRBD2 (6 bases each). The CDR3 is made up of 15 amino acids. Trimming took 5 bases from V and 4 from J, leaving 15 bases between them. Germline CDR1 reads SEHNR; CDR2 reads FQNEAQ (reference sequence). The CDR3 region has the DNA TGTGCCAGCAGCGGTCCCGGGGGCCAGAAAAACATTCAGTACTTC. Encoded protein: CASSGPGGQKNIQYF.

This clonotype was detected many times. The J gene is TRBJ2-3, the V gene TRBV4-1; no clear D gene. CDR3 length: 14 residues. V lost 0 bases to trimming and J lost 4 bases, with 8 bases between them. Looked up from germline, CDR1 is MGHRA and CDR2 is YSYEKL. The CDR3 DNA sequence: TGCGCCAGCAGCCAAGATTGGCAGGCAGATACGCAGTATTTT. Protein sequence: CASSQDWQADTQYF.

This clonotype was seen repeatedly, ten times or more. The chain recombines TRBV3-1 with TRBJ2-3, with 7 bases aligning to TRBD2. With 6 bases clipped from V and 1 base from J, the junction kept 4 bases outside the gene matches. Germline V lookup: CDR1 LGHDT, CDR2 YNNKEL (reference sequence). This CDR3 spans 14 amino acids. Here the CDR3 DNA reads TGTGCCAGCAGTGGAAGCGGGGGCACAGATACGCAGTATTTT. Protein product: CASSGSGGTDTQYF.

This clonotype showed up many times. J is TRBJ1-3 and V is TRBV28; 7 nucleotides match TRBD1. Germline lookup yields CDR1 MDHEN and CDR2 SYDVKM. Trimming at V came to 3 bases and at J to 3 bases, leaving 8 bases not matched to a gene. The CDR3 covers 16 residues. The CDR3 DNA reads as TGTGCCAGCAGTTTTAACCAGGGGGTGTATGGAAACACCATATATTTT. Amino acid sequence: CASSFNQGVYGNTIYF.

This clonotype was seen ten or more times. J is TRBJ1-2 and V is TRBV21-1. TRBV21-1 represents a pseudogene. CDR3 length: 13 amino acids. CDR3 bases: TGTGCCAGCAGCGAAGTTTGGGACTATGGCTACACCTTC. This encodes CASSEVWDYGYTF.